A selection of T cell receptor beta chains follows, all from one sample in a study of cytomegalovirus exposure and HLA in healthy donors. Using immunoSEQ multiplex PCR, the repertoire was profiled, and TCRdb retains in-frame clones only, with some absent. Of fewer than 250,000 clones in the sample, around 76% were seen once. The material sequenced was PBMCs. The receptors come from a man aged 40-49 years in good health and CMV-seropositive. The CDR3 runs from the conserved cysteine through the conserved F or W. A D gene is named only where the DNA matches it firmly. Size is omitted from some rows. Given values are once, few, many or a class for expanded clones.

abundance	j_gene	d_gene	v_gene	CDR3nt	CDR3aa
-	TRBJ2-4	TRBD2	TRBV25-1	TGTGCCAGCAGTGAGGGGACTAGAGTCGGAGCCAAAAACATTCAGTACTTC	CASSEGTRVGAKNIQYF
-	TRBJ2-3	TRBD2	TRBV6-5	TGTGCCAGTACTAGCGGGAGAATCACAGATACGCAGTATTTT	CASTSGRITDTQYF
-	TRBJ1-1	TRBD1	TRBV10-3	TGTGCCATCAGTGAGGCACAGGGGATGAACACTGAAGCTTTCTTT	CAISEAQGMNTEAFF
-	TRBJ1-3	TRBD1	TRBV19	TGTGCCAGTAGTCTGACAGGGACGGGAAACACCATATATTTT	CASSLTGTGNTIYF
-	TRBJ2-7	TRBD1	TRBV6-5	TGTGCCAGCAGTTACCGGGGACAGGGGAACTACGAGCAGTACTTC	CASSYRGQGNYEQYF
-	TRBJ2-1	TRBD1	TRBV18	TGTGCCAGCTCACCATCCCGGACAGGGAGGAATGAGCAGTTCTTC	CASSPSRTGRNEQFF
-	TRBJ2-5	TRBD1	TRBV29-1	TGCAGCGTGCGCCTTTGGACAGGATCAAACAACGATTACTTC	CSVRLWTGSNNDYF
few	TRBJ2-5	-	TRBV29-1	TGCAGCGTTGAGGCAGGGGAGAAAGAGACCCAGTACTTC	CSVEAGEKETQYF
-	TRBJ2-7	TRBD1	TRBV19	TGTGCCAGTAGTATCGGACAGGACTACGAGCAGTACTTC	CASSIGQDYEQYF
-	TRBJ2-3	-	TRBV2	TGTGCCAGCAGTGAAGCGCTAGGGGTGGATACGCAGTATTTT	CASSEALGVDTQYF
-	TRBJ2-7	TRBD2	TRBV7-3	TGTGCCAGCAGCTTAGGGACTAGCGGGACCGTCGAGCAGTACTTC	CASSLGTSGTVEQYF
-	TRBJ1-5	-	TRBV27	TGTGCCAGCAGTTTATGGGGCCAGCCCCAGCATTTT	CASSLWGQPQHF
-	TRBJ2-1	TRBD1	TRBV4-1	TGCGCCAGCAGCCGGACAGGAATGACTTTCAATGAGCAGTTCTTC	CASSRTGMTFNEQFF
-	TRBJ2-7	TRBD1	TRBV7-9	TGTGCCAGCAGCCGGGACAGGGACTACGAGCAGTACTTC	CASSRDRDYEQYF
-	TRBJ1-5	-	TRBV4-1	TGCGCCAGCAGCCAAGCTAGTGGGGCCGTCAATCAGCCCCAGCATTTT	CASSQASGAVNQPQHF
-	TRBJ2-1	-	TRBV29-1	TGCAGCGCGGGTAGCAATGAGCAGTTCTTC	CSAGSNEQFF
-	TRBJ1-1	-	TRBV7-6	TGTGCCAGCAGCTTAGGTTTGGGAGGGAACACTGAAGCTTTCTTT	CASSLGLGGNTEAFF
few	TRBJ2-5	TRBD1	TRBV27	TGTGCCAGCAGCTCCGGGACAGGGTACGAGACCCAGTACTTC	CASSSGTGYETQYF
few	TRBJ1-2	TRBD1	TRBV6-6	TGTGCCAGCAGTACGCGGACAGGGGGTGGCTACACCTTC	CASSTRTGGGYTF
-	TRBJ1-1	-	TRBV10-3	TGTGCCATCAGTGAGCCAGGATCTTACACTGAAGCTTTCTTT	CAISEPGSYTEAFF
-	TRBJ1-2	TRBD1	TRBV4-2	TGTGCCAGCAGCTTTCGACAGGGAGAGGATGGCTACACCTTC	CASSFRQGEDGYTF
-	TRBJ2-7	TRBD1	TRBV28	TGTGCCAGCAGTTTATACGGGACAGCCTTTTGGTCCTACGAGCAGTACTTC	CASSLYGTAFWSYEQYF
-	TRBJ1-3	TRBD1	TRBV27	TGTGCCAGCAGTCGGACAGGGGTCGGAAACACCATATATTTT	CASSRTGVGNTIYF
-	TRBJ1-2	TRBD1	TRBV6-5	TGTGCCAGCAGTTACAAGAATCCGACAGGGGATGGCTACACCTTC	CASSYKNPTGDGYTF
-	TRBJ2-5	TRBD2	TRBV5-1	TGCGCCAGCAGCTTGGGTTCTAGCGGGAACCCTACTAAGGAGACCCAGTACTTC	CASSLGSSGNPTKETQYF
once	TRBJ2-3	-	TRBV5-8	TGTGCCAGCAGTAGCGGAGCGAGCACAGATACGCAGTATTTT	CASSSGASTDTQYF
-	TRBJ1-2	-	TRBV27	TGTGCCAGCAGTTGGAACAGAAACTATGGCTACACCTTC	CASSWNRNYGYTF
few	TRBJ1-2	-	TRBV12-5	TGTGCTAGTGCCCGGTGGGGGCCCGCCGGCTACACCTTC	CASARWGPAGYTF
once	TRBJ2-7	TRBD1	TRBV5-1	TGCGCCAGCAGCCACAGGGGGACAGGGGATCGCGAGCAGTACTTC	CASSHRGTGDREQYF
-	TRBJ1-2	-	TRBV19	TGTGCCAGTGGCTACAGGGCTAACTATGGCTACACCTTC	CASGYRANYGYTF
-	TRBJ2-5	TRBD2	TRBV14	TGTGCCAGCAGCGTCCTAGCGGGAGTGAGAGAGACCCAGTACTTC	CASSVLAGVRETQYF
-	TRBJ2-1	-	TRBV5-1	TGCGCCAGCAGGAGGGATGCGGATGAGCAGTTCTTC	CASRRDADEQFF
-	TRBJ2-1	TRBD2	TRBV5-1	TGCGCCAGCAGGGGACTAGCGATTTACAATGAGCAGTTCTTC	CASRGLAIYNEQFF
-	TRBJ2-3	TRBD1	TRBV28	TGTGCCAGCACTACGGACAGGGGAATCGTCACAGATACGCAGTATTTT	CASTTDRGIVTDTQYF
once	TRBJ2-2	-	TRBV2	TGTGCCAGCAGTGAAGACAGGGCGGGCACCGGGGAGCTGTTTTTT	CASSEDRAGTGELFF
-	TRBJ1-1	-	TRBV6-1	TGTGCCAGCAGTGCCGGGACTTTGAACACTGAAGCTTTCTTT	CASSAGTLNTEAFF
-	TRBJ2-1	-	TRBV14	TGTGCCAGCAGCCTGGACTTGGGTGAGCAGTTCTTC	CASSLDLGEQFF
-	TRBJ2-3	TRBD1	TRBV14	TGTGCCAGCAGCCCACAGACAGGGTCCACAGATACGCAGTATTTT	CASSPQTGSTDTQYF
-	TRBJ2-7	-	TRBV19	TGTGCCAGTAGTATGCGTAGCTATTACGAGCAGTACTTC	CASSMRSYYEQYF
-	TRBJ2-3	-	TRBV6-6	TGTGCCAGCAGTTACTCGCCGGGGGTAGTCACAGATACGCAGTATTTT	CASSYSPGVVTDTQYF
once	TRBJ1-2	-	TRBV7-9	TGTGCCAGCAACTTCAGCGACACCTTC	CASNFSDTF
-	TRBJ2-7	-	TRBV12-1	TGTGCCAGCGCCGGGACTAGCAACTACGAGCAGTACTTC	CASAGTSNYEQYF
-	TRBJ2-1	-	TRBV5-6	TGTGCCAGCAGCTTGGTACGTGATTTTGGGCCGAACAATGAGCAGTTCTTC	CASSLVRDFGPNNEQFF
-	TRBJ1-2	TRBD1	TRBV5-1	TGCGCCAGCAGCTCCTGGACAGGGGGGAATGGCTACACCTTC	CASSSWTGGNGYTF
-	TRBJ2-6	-	TRBV5-1	TGCGCCAGCAGCGCGGACTCCATCGCAGGGGCCAACGTCCTGACTTTC	CASSADSIAGANVLTF
-	TRBJ2-1	-	TRBV5-6	TGTGCCAGCAGCCCCCGGTATTACAATGAGCAGTTCTTC	CASSPRYYNEQFF
-	TRBJ2-1	-	TRBV6-5	TGTGCCAGCACCACCGTATTCGGGACCTACAATGAGCAGTTCTTC	CASTTVFGTYNEQFF
once	TRBJ1-1	TRBD1	TRBV15	TGTGCCACCAGCAGAGATCGAGGCAGGGGGAGGAACACTGAAGCTTTCTTT	CATSRDRGRGRNTEAFF
-	TRBJ2-5	-	TRBV27	TGTGCCAGCAGTTTATCCCCAGGGGGGAAAGAGACCCAGTACTTC	CASSLSPGGKETQYF
-	TRBJ2-2	TRBD1	TRBV5-1	TGCGCCAGCAGCTTGGAGGGACAGGCCCCCGGGGAGCTGTTTTTT	CASSLEGQAPGELFF